This T cell receptor (beta chain) emerged from a study of cytomegalovirus exposure and HLA in healthy donors. Study outcomes and limitations: Researchers catalogued about 150 TCR beta chains as cytomegalovirus-associated. As a later analysis showed, a missense DCLRE1C variant was linked to trimming of TCR beta V- and J-genes. Owing to their indistinguishability, certain V segments, notably TRBV6-2 and TRBV6-3, were excluded.

Trimming left V 8 bases short and J 5 bases short, with 12 bases between. Per germline, CDR1 MNHNS and CDR2 SASEGT. This CDR3 contains 13 residues. Note on this clone: The antigen remains unidentified.

The PCR ran on 60 Vbeta and 13 Jbeta primers. Assay used: immunoSEQ multiplex PCR; TCRdb lists only in-frame clones, some missing. The table has 150,000 to 200,000 clones, roughly 70% seen once. This clonotype was sampled from a girl aged 10-17 years in good health and CMV-seronegative. The sequenced sample was PBMCs. The J gene is TRBJ1-4, the V gene TRBV6-1, with D unclear. The CDR3 DNA is TGTGCCAGCGGGAGAGACTCGAATGAAAAACTGTTTTTT. Its translation: CASGRDSNEKLFF.